The 27 T cell receptor beta chains below were found in one sample sequenced in a study of T cell responses to AZD1222 COVID-19 vaccine. The data were produced by immunoSEQ multiplex PCR, yet TCRdb's version contains in-frame clones alone and is incomplete. The sample contains 100,000 to 150,000 clones, around nine tenths of which appear only once. The starting material was peripheral blood, obtained on day 0 of AZD1222 vaccination. These receptors were taken from an adult in good health.

This clone was counted once. The J gene is TRBJ2-5, the V gene TRBV29-1, with TRBD2 identical over 15 bases. J lost 7 bases, V lost 4 bases, and 7 bases had no gene match. The germline V gene has CDR1 SQVTM and CDR2 ANQGSEA. CDR3 length: 15 residues. The CDR3 region has the DNA TGCAGCGTTGCAGGACTAGCGGGAGGGGAAGGGACCCAGTACTTC. It specifies CSVAGLAGGEGTQYF.

The chain carries TRBV6-5 and TRBJ1-1, with 7 bases matching TRBD1. This CDR3 is built from 16 residues. J gave up 0 bases and V 3 bases, and 7 bases lay outside the gene matches. Germline V gene data show CDR1 as MNHEY and CDR2 as SVGAGI. The CDR3 loop is CASSYRTGRMNTEAFF. CDR3 bases: TGTGCCAGCAGTTATCGGACAGGACGGATGAACACTGAAGCTTTCTTT.

In this sample, this clone turned up a few times. The chain carries TRBV3-1 (or the pseudogene TRBV3-2) and TRBJ1-1; unclear D gene. The CDR3 runs to 15 residues. CDR1 LGHDT and CDR2 YNNKEL come from the germline V gene (reference sequence). Trimming took off 0 bases at V and 5 bases at J, with 13 bases between the two ends. The CDR3 loop is CASSQDAGSGTEAFF. DNA of the CDR3: TGTGCCAGCAGCCAAGACGCGGGATCTGGGACTGAAGCTTTCTTT.

The V call is TRBV5-6, the J call TRBJ1-2; TRBD1 is a possible D gene (5 bases). The CDR3 is 11 amino acids. Germline values: CDR1 SGHDT, CDR2 YYEEEE. The V end was cut by 5 bases, the J end by 7 bases, with 9 bases between. Here the CDR3 reads CASSAGGGYTF. The DNA of the CDR3 is TGTGCCAGCAGTGCCGGGGGTGGCTACACCTTC.

The V and J genes are TRBV5-5 and TRBJ1-3; TRBD1 might be the D (5 bases). In germline, CDR1 is SGHKS, CDR2 YYEKEE (reference sequence). The CDR3 covers 16 residues. V dropped 4 bases and J dropped 0 bases, with 14 bases sitting between them. CDR3 nucleotide sequence: TGTGCCAGCAGCCGGGGACGGATGGACTCTGGAAACACCATATATTTT. Its translation is CASSRGRMDSGNTIYF. The full variable domain, rest sourced from reference TRBV5-5 and TRBJ1-3, is DAGVTQSPTHLIKTRGQQVTLRCSPISGHKSVSWYQQVLGQGPQFIFQYYEKEERGRGNFPDRFSARQFPNYSSELNVNALLLGDSALYLCASSRGRMDSGNTIYFGEGSWLTVV.

For the CDR3, the DNA is TGTGCCACCAGCAGAGAGCGGGGGGGGTCAGAGACCCAGTACTTC. It translates to CATSRERGGSETQYF. This chain connects TRBV15 to TRBJ2-5; 9 positions match TRBD2. CDR3 size: 15 residues. The trim removed 0 bases at V and 4 bases at J, leaving 3 bases unmatched. Germline CDR1 LNHNV, CDR2 YYDKDF (reference sequence).

This clone was seen only a few times. The CDR3: CASQKGVSGNTIYF. As DNA, the CDR3 is TGTGCCAGTCAAAAGGGAGTATCTGGAAACACCATATATTTT. The gene calls are TRBV3-1 (or the pseudogene TRBV3-2) and TRBJ1-3; D uncertain. The V and J ends lost 9 bases and 1 base respectively, with 13 bases between them. This CDR3 is built from 14 residues. Germline V gives CDR1 LGHDT, CDR2 YNNKEL (reference sequence).

This chain uses TRBV7-9 with TRBJ2-1; TRBD2 is a possible D gene (5 bases). The length of the CDR3 is 12 residues. Trimming left V 6 bases short and J 8 bases short, with 11 bases between. Germline lookup yields CDR1 SEHNR and CDR2 FQNEAQ (reference sequence). The CDR3 here is CASRPNGDEQFF. CDR3 coding DNA: TGTGCCAGCAGACCAAACGGGGATGAGCAGTTCTTC.

The chain has TRBV7-8 and TRBJ2-6; no definite D call. V shed 4 bases and J shed 0 bases, with 13 bases lying between them. CDR3 length equals 17 residues. In germline, CDR1 is SGHVS, CDR2 FQNEAQ. The CDR3 DNA reads TGTGCCAGCAGCTGGATAGGACGAGGCTCTGGGGCCAACGTCCTGACTTTC. It codes for CASSWIGRGSGANVLTF.

This clone was observed once. This chain links TRBV12-3 or TRBV12-4 with TRBJ2-3; D is unresolved. V lost 2 bases, J lost 1 base, and 4 bases lay in between. CDR3 length: 13 residues. DNA for the CDR3: TGTGCCAGCAGTTTATGGCGCACAGATACGCAGTATTTT. Amino acids: CASSLWRTDTQYF.

The sample holds a few counts of this clone. V gene TRBV5-6 combines with J gene TRBJ2-7, with TRBD1 matching 9 bases. CDR3 size: 15 residues. V lost 4 bases and J lost 2; bases outside the gene matches: 7. The germline V gene encodes CDR1 SGHDT and CDR2 YYEEEE. The CDR3, as DNA: TGTGCCAGCAGCCCCCCCGGGACAGGGACCTACGAGCAGTACTTC. Amino acid sequence: CASSPPGTGTYEQYF.

Remarks on this clone: This sample includes further DNA sequences coding for the same CDR3. The chain uses TRBV5-8 and TRBJ1-5, with D possibly TRBD1 on 6 matching bases. V was pared by 2 bases and J by 0 bases, with 9 bases between. Germline CDR1 is SGHTS and CDR2 is YDEGEE. This CDR3 comprises 15 residues. The CDR3 bases are TGTGCCAGCAGCTTAAGGGGGACTAGCAATCAGCCCCAGCATTTT. Its protein product is CASSLRGTSNQPQHF.

The chain carries TRBV28 and TRBJ1-2; 7 nucleotides align to TRBD1. CDR3 size: 14 residues. Germline assignment: CDR1 MDHEN and CDR2 SYDVKM. V shed 6 bases, J shed 3 bases, and the junction held 7 bases outside the gene matches. CDR3 sequence: CASRHGTDYYGYTF. As DNA, the CDR3 is TGTGCCAGCAGACACGGGACAGACTACTATGGCTACACCTTC.

The chain combines TRBV27 with TRBJ2-2; 10 bases fit TRBD1. V trimming: 2 bases; J trimming: 5 bases; junction bases outside the gene matches: 2. In germline, CDR1 is MNHEY, CDR2 SMNVEV (reference sequence). The CDR3 is 15 residues long. CDR3 residues: CASSLGDRGTGELFF. DNA for the CDR3: TGTGCCAGCAGTTTAGGGGACAGGGGTACCGGGGAGCTGTTTTTT.

V usage is TRBV6-2 or TRBV6-3 and J usage is TRBJ2-3, with TRBD2 as a possible D gene (6 bases). Germline V gene lookup returns CDR1 MNHEY and CDR2 SVGEGT. The CDR3 is 17 amino acids. V was cut by 4 bases and J by 6 bases, with 23 bases left in between. As DNA, the CDR3 is TGTGCCAGCAGTTCTGCGAAACTAGCAGCCGGGGTGGATACGCAGTATTTT. As protein: CASSSAKLAAGVDTQYF.

This sequence joins TRBV29-1 and TRBJ1-1, with TRBD1 matching 8 bases. Looked up from germline, CDR1 is SQVTM and CDR2 is ANQGSEA. The CDR3 covers 14 residues. V dropped 6 bases and J dropped 6; count of bases not matched to a gene: 12. The CDR3 DNA follows: TGCAGCGTAGAAAAACAGGGGGGTCGTCCTGAAGCTTTCTTT. It encodes CSVEKQGGRPEAFF.

The genes are TRBV11-2 and TRBJ1-2, with D unclear. CDR1 is SGHAT, CDR2 FQNNGV, per germline. The V end was cut by 0 bases, the J end by 2 bases, with 7 bases between. The CDR3 totals 14 residues. The CDR3 DNA sequence: TGTGCCAGCAGCTTAGAACCTGGGAACTATGGCTACACCTTC. Protein sequence: CASSLEPGNYGYTF.

This rearrangement joins TRBV5-1 to TRBJ1-3; D may be TRBD1 (5 bases). Germline V gene sequence: CDR1 SGHRS, CDR2 YFSETQ. The CDR3 loop spans 17 amino acids. Trimming stripped 0 bases from V and 0 bases from J, with 13 bases between. DNA of the CDR3: TGCGCCAGCAGCTTGGTACCGCAGGGCAGCTCTGGAAACACCATATATTTT. Its translation is CASSLVPQGSSGNTIYF.

CDR3 bases: TGTGCCAGCAGCGCCCAGGGGGGGGGTACTAATGAAAAACTGTTTTTT. Protein sequence: CASSAQGGGTNEKLFF. V gene TRBV7-2 combines with J gene TRBJ1-4, with 7 bases that match TRBD1. Germline trimming cut 5 bases from V and 2 bases from J; bases unmatched to any gene: 8. This CDR3 has 16 amino acids. Germline CDR1 is SGHTA and CDR2 is FQGNSA.

V gene TRBV30 combines with J gene TRBJ2-5, with 9 bases aligning to TRBD2. Unmatched junction bases numbered 5, after V lost 7 bases and J lost 2 bases. In germline, CDR1 is GTSNPN, CDR2 SVGIG (reference sequence). CDR3 size: 13 residues. This CDR3 is CASSGAIQETQYF. For the CDR3, the DNA is TGTGCCTCTAGCGGGGCCATACAAGAGACCCAGTACTTC.

The table lists this clone with a count of one. V and J are TRBV15 and TRBJ2-7; D ambiguous. Germline CDR1 and CDR2: LNHNV and YYDKDF (reference sequence). V gave up 0 bases and J gave up 7 bases, with 16 bases separating them. The CDR3 is 15 amino acids. The CDR3 region has the DNA TGTGCCACCAGCAGAGATTTGGGCCCCTTTGAGGAGCAGTACTTC. Its protein is CATSRDLGPFEEQYF.

The CDR3 here is CASSRTSGSTDTQYF. The CDR3, as DNA: TGTGCCAGCAGCAGGACTAGCGGGAGCACAGATACGCAGTATTTT. The rearrangement links TRBV5-6 to TRBJ2-3; 11 bases agree with TRBD2. With V trimmed by 4 bases and J by 0 bases, 1 base remained unmatched. The germline CDR1 and CDR2 sequences are SGHDT and YYEEEE. The CDR3 is 15 residues long.

V and J are TRBV4-2 and TRBJ2-2; TRBD2 might be the D (6 bases). Trimming pared 4 bases from V and 3 bases from J, leaving 15 bases between. The CDR3 spans 16 residues. The germline gives CDR1 LGHNA, CDR2 YNFKEQ. Here the CDR3 DNA reads TGTGCCAGCAGCCCCTATCCCGGAGGGGACACCGGGGAGCTGTTTTTT. This sequence encodes CASSPYPGGDTGELFF.

This chain uses TRBV11-1 with TRBJ2-2; TRBD1 agrees at 12 bases. V gave up 4 bases and J gave up 6 bases; unmatched junction bases: 6. Looked up from germline, CDR1 is SGHAT and CDR2 is FQDESV (reference sequence). The CDR3 is 16 residues long. The CDR3, as DNA: TGTGCCAGCAGCTGGGACAGGGGGCCCGACGCCGGGGAGCTGTTTTTT. It specifies CASSWDRGPDAGELFF.

The rearrangement joins TRBV18 to TRBJ1-4; D remains unclear. Germline lookup yields CDR1 KGHSH and CDR2 LQKENI. The CDR3 runs 14 residues. The V end was cut by 0 bases, the J end by 0 bases, with 2 bases between. CDR3: CASSPPATNEKLFF. CDR3 bases: TGTGCCAGCTCACCACCAGCAACTAATGAAAAACTGTTTTTT. Variable domain in full (rest from reference TRBV18 and TRBJ1-4): NAGVMQNPRHLVRRRGQEARLRCSPMKGHSHVYWYRQLPEEGLKFMVYLQKENIIDESGMPKERFSAEFPKEGPSILRIQQVVRGDSAAYFCASSPPATNEKLFFGSGTQLSVL.

This clone was detected a few times. The chain combines TRBV4-3 with TRBJ2-1; 9 nucleotides align to TRBD1. Germline CDR1 reads LGHNA; CDR2 reads YSLEER. CDR3 length equals 17 residues. V lost 0 bases, J lost 9 bases, and 12 bases stayed unmatched. The CDR3 region is CASSQDQDGTGYREQFF. CDR3 DNA: TGCGCCAGCAGCCAAGACCAGGACGGGACAGGGTATCGTGAGCAGTTCTTC.

V and J are TRBV5-1 and TRBJ2-2; TRBD1 aligns across 11 bases. J was trimmed by 7 bases and V by 5 bases; bases with no gene match: 4. The CDR3 length is 14 residues. Germline-derived CDR1 and CDR2 are SGHRS and YFSETQ. As DNA, the CDR3 is TGCGCCAGCAGGAGGACAGGGGGCGGCGGGGAGCTGTTTTTT. Its translation: CASRRTGGGGELFF.